This is a list of T cell receptor beta chains from one sample in a study of shared clonotypes between healthy human individuals. TCRdb keeps only in-frame clones here, not all; method: immunoSEQ multiplex PCR. The data contain about 2 million clones, roughly 95% of them seen just once; the ten biggest clones take up roughly 0.13%. Sequenced material: naive CD4+ T cells sorted from blood. The receptors come from a man aged 18 to 35 in good health. The CDR3 runs from the conserved cysteine through the conserved F or W. The D gene is left open where the match is weak. The size entry is marked missing in some rows and otherwise reads once, few, many or a size class.

j_call	d_call	v_call	clone_size	cdr3_nt	cdr3_aa
TRBJ2-3	TRBD1	TRBV9	once	TGTGCCAGCAGCGTACGGACAGGGGAGAGGACGCAGTATTTT	CASSVRTGERTQYF
TRBJ2-3	NA	TRBV30	once	TGTGCCTGGAGTGATTTGGGGGGTACGCAGTATTTT	CAWSDLGGTQYF
TRBJ2-2	NA	TRBV30	NA	TGTGCCTGGAGCGCCCCCCCGAACACCGGGGAGCTGTTTTTT	CAWSAPPNTGELFF
TRBJ1-6	NA	TRBV9	NA	TGTGCCAGCAGCGTAGATCCGGGGGCTAATTCACCCCTCCACTTT	CASSVDPGANSPLHF
TRBJ2-7	TRBD2	TRBV5-4	NA	TGTGCCAGCAGCCCGATGGGGAGCGGGAGGAAATACGAGCAGTACTTC	CASSPMGSGRKYEQYF
TRBJ1-6	TRBD1	TRBV25-1	NA	TGTGCCAGCAGGGACAGGGGGCTTAAGGAGTCACCCCTCCACTTT	CASRDRGLKESPLHF
TRBJ1-2	NA	TRBV18	NA	TGTGCCAGCTCATCGGACATTAACTATGGCTACACCTTC	CASSSDINYGYTF
TRBJ2-1	NA	TRBV5-1	NA	TGCGCCAGCAGCTTGGAAGGGGATGGGTATAATGAGCAGTTCTTC	CASSLEGDGYNEQFF
TRBJ1-1	TRBD1	TRBV4-1	NA	TGCGCCAGCAGCCAAGAATTTTTTCAGACAGGGCGCTACACTGAAGCTTTCTTT	CASSQEFFQTGRYTEAFF
TRBJ1-6	NA	TRBV18	NA	TGTGCCAGCTCACCCTCAGGGAATTCACCCCTCCACTTT	CASSPSGNSPLHF
TRBJ1-3	TRBD1	TRBV30	NA	TGTGCCTGGAGTGTCCACAGGGGGCCTGGAAACACCATATATTTT	CAWSVHRGPGNTIYF
TRBJ1-6	TRBD1	TRBV27	NA	TGTGCCAGCAGCTCGACAGGGGGCGCTTCACCCCTCCACTTT	CASSSTGGASPLHF
TRBJ2-1	NA	TRBV30	NA	TGTGCCTGGAGTGTGGCCAGCCTAACCCCTAGTGAGCAGTTCTTC	CAWSVASLTPSEQFF
TRBJ2-7	NA	TRBV30	NA	TGTGCCTGGAGTAGAACAGGGCCCTACGAGCAGTACTTC	CAWSRTGPYEQYF
TRBJ2-7	TRBD2	TRBV7-2	NA	TGTGCCAGCAGCGGACGGACTAGCCGTTACGAGCAGTACTTC	CASSGRTSRYEQYF
TRBJ2-2	TRBD2	TRBV5-1	NA	TGCGCCAGCAGCCCCCGGACTAGTTCGGGGGAGCTGTTTTTT	CASSPRTSSGELFF
TRBJ1-2	TRBD1	TRBV11-2	NA	TGTGCCAGCAGCTCACACACCGGGACAGTCTATGGCTACACCTTC	CASSSHTGTVYGYTF
TRBJ1-1	NA	TRBV6-5	NA	TGTGCCAGCAGTTACTTCCAGGCGAACACTGAAGCTTTCTTT	CASSYFQANTEAFF
TRBJ1-1	NA	TRBV11-2	NA	TGTGCCAGCAGCCCTCAACCCGGGGGGAACACTGAAGCTTTCTTT	CASSPQPGGNTEAFF
TRBJ1-1	NA	TRBV9	NA	TGTGCCAGCAGCGTAGGGGCCGGGAACACTGAAGCTTTCTTT	CASSVGAGNTEAFF
TRBJ2-7	TRBD1	TRBV29-1	NA	TGCAGCGTTCTAACCCGCGGACAGGGGACCCACGAGCAGTACTTC	CSVLTRGQGTHEQYF
TRBJ1-2	NA	TRBV5-4	NA	TGTGCCAGCAGCTTCACAGGGATCAACTATGGCTACACCTTC	CASSFTGINYGYTF
TRBJ2-7	TRBD2	TRBV5-5	NA	TGTGCCAGCAGCTCTGGACTAGCGGGACGCGAGCAGTACTTC	CASSSGLAGREQYF
TRBJ1-6	TRBD1	TRBV30	NA	TGTGCCTCAATTTACAGGGGCTCCTATAATTCACCCCTCCACTTT	CASIYRGSYNSPLHF
TRBJ2-1	NA	TRBV9	NA	TGTGCCAGCAGCGTAGCCCCGGGGCCTACAAGCAATGAGCAGTTCTTC	CASSVAPGPTSNEQFF
TRBJ1-4	NA	TRBV28	NA	TGTGCCAGCAGTTTGGGGATAGGTACTAATGAAAAACTGTTTTTT	CASSLGIGTNEKLFF
TRBJ2-7	TRBD1	TRBV4-1	once	TGCGCCAGCAGTCTGACCGGGACAGGGGGGTACGAGCAGTACTTC	CASSLTGTGGYEQYF
TRBJ2-7	NA	TRBV9	NA	TGTGCCAGCAGCCCTAGAGGGTTACCCTACGAGCAGTACTTC	CASSPRGLPYEQYF
TRBJ2-7	NA	TRBV10-2	NA	TGCGCCAGCAGTGAGTGGGGACTGGGGAACTACGAGCAGTACTTC	CASSEWGLGNYEQYF
TRBJ2-3	TRBD1	TRBV9	NA	TGTGCCAGCAGCGTCGACGGGACAGGGGGAGATACGCAGTATTTT	CASSVDGTGGDTQYF
TRBJ2-5	NA	TRBV19	NA	TGTGCCAGTAGTTTTGGTGGGGAGACCCAGTACTTC	CASSFGGETQYF
TRBJ1-1	NA	TRBV30	NA	TGTGCCTGGAGAGACCCTCGGGCGGTCACATTT	CAWRDPRAVTF
TRBJ1-1	NA	TRBV7-9	NA	TGTGCCAGCAGGTCGCAGGGGAACACTGAAGCTTTCTTT	CASRSQGNTEAFF
TRBJ1-1	TRBD1	TRBV9	NA	TGTGCCAGCAGCCCCGGACAGGGGGCAAACACTGAAGCTTTCTTT	CASSPGQGANTEAFF
TRBJ1-5	NA	TRBV9	NA	TGTGCCAGCAGCGCCTCCCAGGGTCCTCAGCCCCAGCATTTT	CASSASQGPQPQHF
TRBJ2-3	NA	TRBV30	NA	TGTGCCTGGAGTGTAGGGGCCCCGAACACAGATACGCAGTATTTT	CAWSVGAPNTDTQYF
TRBJ1-1	NA	TRBV2	NA	TGTGCCAGCCTCATCAGGGAAGGGACTGAAGCTTTCTTT	CASLIREGTEAFF
TRBJ2-1	NA	TRBV5-1	NA	TGCGCCAGCAGCTCCGGTGGAGGACAATACAATGAGCAGTTCTTC	CASSSGGGQYNEQFF
TRBJ2-1	NA	TRBV27	NA	TGTGCCAGCAGTTTATTAGGGCGTTCCGGGAAAAATGAGCAGTTCTTC	CASSLLGRSGKNEQFF
TRBJ1-4	NA	TRBV5-1	NA	TGCGCCAGCAGCCCGACAGGAGATGAAAAACTGTTTTTT	CASSPTGDEKLFF
TRBJ1-6	NA	TRBV7-9	NA	TGTGCCAGCAGCTCGGGAGGCTCCTATAATTCACCCCTCCACTTT	CASSSGGSYNSPLHF
TRBJ1-2	NA	TRBV9	NA	TGTGCCAGCAGCGCTTCCCCAGGGGGCTACACCTTC	CASSASPGGYTF
TRBJ1-2	NA	TRBV20-1	NA	TGCAGTGCTAGAGATCAGGGCTACACCTTC	CSARDQGYTF
TRBJ1-1	NA	TRBV10-3	NA	TGTGCCATCAGTGAGTGGGAGATAAAGGGGTCCCCTGAAGCTTTCTTT	CAISEWEIKGSPEAFF
TRBJ2-1	TRBD2	TRBV6-1	NA	TGTGCCAGCAGTGCCCTAGCGGTCCACAATGAGCAGTTCTTC	CASSALAVHNEQFF
TRBJ1-1	NA	TRBV7-3	NA	TGTGCCAGCAGCTTAACGTCCATAATGGGCACTGAAGCTTTCTTT	CASSLTSIMGTEAFF
TRBJ2-2	NA	TRBV6-6	once	TGTGCCGGATCCCGGGACCCCGGGGAGCTGTTTTTT	CAGSRDPGELFF
TRBJ1-6	NA	TRBV30	once	TGTGCCTGGGGCCCTGTGGCGGATTCACCCCTCCACTTT	CAWGPVADSPLHF
TRBJ2-1	TRBD1	TRBV18	NA	TGTGCCAGCTCGTTGGCAGGGGGCTACAATGAGCAGTTCTTC	CASSLAGGYNEQFF
TRBJ2-7	NA	TRBV11-2	NA	TGTGCCAGCAGCCTCTTCTACGAGCAGTACTTC	CASSLFYEQYF
TRBJ1-6	TRBD1	TRBV4-1	NA	TGCGCCAGCAGCCAAGAAAGGGGGCGTGGGATAGATTATTCACCCCTCCACTTT	CASSQERGRGIDYSPLHF
TRBJ2-1	NA	TRBV19	NA	TGTGCCAGTAGTATCTCTAGACTAGGGATCATCAATGAGCAGTTCTTC	CASSISRLGIINEQFF
TRBJ1-2	NA	TRBV7-2	NA	TGTGCCAGCAGCCGAGATACCTATGGCTACACCTTC	CASSRDTYGYTF
TRBJ1-2	TRBD1	TRBV10-1	once	TGCGCCAGGGTGACAGGGGACTATGGCTACACCTTC	CARVTGDYGYTF
TRBJ2-2	NA	TRBV5-6	NA	TGTGCCAGCAGCTTGGATACGGGGCTGGTCGGGGAGCTGTTTTTT	CASSLDTGLVGELFF
TRBJ2-2	NA	TRBV2	NA	TGTGCCAGCAGTGAAGCGAGAGGGGGCACCGGGGAGCTGTTTTTT	CASSEARGGTGELFF
TRBJ1-6	TRBD1	TRBV2	once	TGTGCCAGCAGGGCCGACAGGGGTGGTTCACCCCTCCACTTT	CASRADRGGSPLHF